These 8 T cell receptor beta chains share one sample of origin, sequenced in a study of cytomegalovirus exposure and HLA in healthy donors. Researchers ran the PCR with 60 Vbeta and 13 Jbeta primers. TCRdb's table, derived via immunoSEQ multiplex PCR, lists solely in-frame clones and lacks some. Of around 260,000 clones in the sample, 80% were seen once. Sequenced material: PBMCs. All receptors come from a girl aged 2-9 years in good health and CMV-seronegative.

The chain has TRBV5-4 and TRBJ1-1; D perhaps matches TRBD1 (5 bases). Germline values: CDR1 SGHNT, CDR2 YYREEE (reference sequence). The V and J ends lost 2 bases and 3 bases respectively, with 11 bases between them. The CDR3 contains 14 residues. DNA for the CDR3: TGTGCCAGCAGCTTTGGGGGAGGGGACACTGAAGCTTTCTTT. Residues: CASSFGGGDTEAFF.

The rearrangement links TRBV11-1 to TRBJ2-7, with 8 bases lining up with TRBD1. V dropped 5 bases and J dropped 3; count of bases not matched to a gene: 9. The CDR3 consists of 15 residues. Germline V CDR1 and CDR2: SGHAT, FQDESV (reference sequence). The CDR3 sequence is CASSPPGGANYEQYF. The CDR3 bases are TGTGCCAGCAGCCCCCCAGGGGGCGCAAACTACGAGCAGTACTTC.

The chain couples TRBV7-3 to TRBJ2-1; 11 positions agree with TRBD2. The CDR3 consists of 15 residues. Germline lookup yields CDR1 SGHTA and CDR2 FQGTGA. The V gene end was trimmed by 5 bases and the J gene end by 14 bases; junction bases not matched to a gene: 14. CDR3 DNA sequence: TGTGCCAGCAGCGCTATGGGGACTAGCGGAGAAGAGGAGTTCTTC. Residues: CASSAMGTSGEEEFF.

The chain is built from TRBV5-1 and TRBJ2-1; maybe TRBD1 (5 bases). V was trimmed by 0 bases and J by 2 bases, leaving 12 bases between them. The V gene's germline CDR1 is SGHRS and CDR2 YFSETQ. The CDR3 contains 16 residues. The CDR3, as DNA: TGCGCCAGCAGCTTGGATTCAGGGTTAACCTACAATGAGCAGTTCTTC. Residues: CASSLDSGLTYNEQFF.

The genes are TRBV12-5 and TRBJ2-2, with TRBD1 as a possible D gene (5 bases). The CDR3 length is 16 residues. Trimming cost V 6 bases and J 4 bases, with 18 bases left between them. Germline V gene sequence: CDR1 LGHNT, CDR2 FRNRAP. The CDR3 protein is CASGRGLGQFTGELFF. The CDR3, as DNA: TGTGCTAGTGGCCGAGGTTTGGGGCAGTTCACCGGGGAGCTGTTTTTT.

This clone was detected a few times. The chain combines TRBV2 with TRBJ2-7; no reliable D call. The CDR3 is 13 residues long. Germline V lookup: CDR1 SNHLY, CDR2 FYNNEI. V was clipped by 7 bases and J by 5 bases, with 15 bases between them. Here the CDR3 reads CASTGLGSNEQYF. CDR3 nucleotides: TGTGCCAGCACTGGTCTAGGCAGTAACGAGCAGTACTTC.

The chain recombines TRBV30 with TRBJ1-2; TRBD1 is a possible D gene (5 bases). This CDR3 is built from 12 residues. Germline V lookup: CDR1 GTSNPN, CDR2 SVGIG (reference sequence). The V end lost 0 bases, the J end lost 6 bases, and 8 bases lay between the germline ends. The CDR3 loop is CAWSVGQNGYTF. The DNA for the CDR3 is TGTGCCTGGAGTGTGGGGCAGAATGGCTACACCTTC.

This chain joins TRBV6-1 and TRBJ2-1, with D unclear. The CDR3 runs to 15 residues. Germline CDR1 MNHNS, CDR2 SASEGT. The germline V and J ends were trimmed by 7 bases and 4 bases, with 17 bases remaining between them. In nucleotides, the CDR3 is TGTGCCAGCATTAAGAACGTGAGGCAATACAATGAGCAGTTCTTC. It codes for CASIKNVRQYNEQFF.